Listed here is a single T cell receptor (beta chain). Antigen: not known. Second doses that came at about 4 or about 12 weeks were put together. Method: immunoSEQ multiplex PCR; TCRdb's copy keeps in-frame clones and lacks some. Of about 120,000 clones in the sample, roughly 91% are singletons; the top ten hold approximately 5%. CDR3 length equals 14 residues. CDR1 and CDR2 from the germline V gene are SGHAT and FQNNGV. V lost 5 bases, J lost 4 bases, and 14 bases lay in between. This specimen comes from a study of T cell responses to AZD1222 COVID-19 vaccine. Study-wide findings and caveats: Clonal diversity was possibly underestimated, and white British individuals and females predominated among donors. Recipients of AZD1222 seropositive at baseline numbered only five or six.

The V and J genes are TRBV11-2 and TRBJ2-5; tentatively, D is TRBD1 or TRBD2 (6 bases each). This material consisted of peripheral blood, taken 28 days after the second AZD1222 dose. This TCR was sampled from an adult who received the AZD1222 COVID-19 vaccine. CDR3: CASSPPRGGETQYF. The CDR3 nucleotides read TGTGCCAGCAGCCCCCCCAGGGGAGGAGAGACCCAGTACTTC.